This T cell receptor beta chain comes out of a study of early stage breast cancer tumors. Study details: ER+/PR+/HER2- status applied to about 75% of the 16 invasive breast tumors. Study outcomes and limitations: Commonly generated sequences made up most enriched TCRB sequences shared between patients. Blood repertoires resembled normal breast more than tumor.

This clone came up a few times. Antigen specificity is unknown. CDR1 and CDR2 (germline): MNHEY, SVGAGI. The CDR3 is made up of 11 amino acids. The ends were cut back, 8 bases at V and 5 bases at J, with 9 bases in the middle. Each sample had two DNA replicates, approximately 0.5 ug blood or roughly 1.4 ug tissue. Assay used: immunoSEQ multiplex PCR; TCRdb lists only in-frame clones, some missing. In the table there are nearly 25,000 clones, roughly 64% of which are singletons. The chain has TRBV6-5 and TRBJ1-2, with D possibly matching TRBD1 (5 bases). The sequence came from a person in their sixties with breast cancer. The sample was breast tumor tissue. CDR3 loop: CASGTAYGYTF. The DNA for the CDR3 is TGTGCCAGCGGGACTGCTTATGGCTACACCTTC.